The present entry profiles one T cell receptor beta chain with its context. What it binds is unknown. Focal radiation plus CTLA-4 blockade with ipilimumab was administered to patients who had chemo-refractory metastatic non-small-cell lung cancer. The sample comes from a study of radiotherapy plus CTLA-4 blockade in lung cancer. As for the study in general: Objective responses occurred in 15% to 20% of patients; around 28% had disease control. Overall study findings and caveats: TCR clones from tumors expanded in blood after radiotherapy plus ipilimumab. According to reports, early shifts in blood T cell clones, alongside interferon-beta, forecast response most accurately.

The protocol was immunoSEQ multiplex PCR, while the TCRdb copy is restricted to in-frame clones and leaves out a portion. Among approximately 70,000 clones listed, about 72% were seen once. The sample consisted of peripheral blood, taken from a patient treated with radiotherapy plus ipilimumab. The sequence came from a human donor with non-small cell lung cancer whose response to radiotherapy plus ipilimumab could not be evaluated. Some clones in this sample may be carry-over from other donors' samples.

In DNA form, the CDR3 reads TGTGCCAGCAGTTCTGCAGCGGGGGGCCCCCAAGAGACCCAGTACTTC. Translated, it gives CASSSAAGGPQETQYF. This chain uses TRBV28 with TRBJ2-5, with 9 bases fitting TRBD2. Per germline, CDR1 MDHEN and CDR2 SYDVKM. The length of the CDR3 is 16 residues. Trimming removed 4 bases from V and 1 base from J; junction bases left unmatched: 7.